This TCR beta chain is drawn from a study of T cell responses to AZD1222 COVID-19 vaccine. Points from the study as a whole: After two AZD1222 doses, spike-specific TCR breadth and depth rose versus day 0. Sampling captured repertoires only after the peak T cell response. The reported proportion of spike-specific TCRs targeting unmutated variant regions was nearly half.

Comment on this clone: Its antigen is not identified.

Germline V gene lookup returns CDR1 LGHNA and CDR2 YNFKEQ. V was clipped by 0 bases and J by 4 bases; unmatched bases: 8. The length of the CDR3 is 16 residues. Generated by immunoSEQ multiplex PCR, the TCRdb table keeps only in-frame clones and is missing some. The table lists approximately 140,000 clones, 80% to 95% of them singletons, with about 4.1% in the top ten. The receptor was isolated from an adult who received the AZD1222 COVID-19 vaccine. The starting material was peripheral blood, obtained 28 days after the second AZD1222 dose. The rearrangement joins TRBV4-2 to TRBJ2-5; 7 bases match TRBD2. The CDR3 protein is CASSQDENSGLETQYF. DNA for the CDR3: TGTGCCAGCAGCCAAGATGAGAATAGCGGGTTAGAGACCCAGTACTTC.